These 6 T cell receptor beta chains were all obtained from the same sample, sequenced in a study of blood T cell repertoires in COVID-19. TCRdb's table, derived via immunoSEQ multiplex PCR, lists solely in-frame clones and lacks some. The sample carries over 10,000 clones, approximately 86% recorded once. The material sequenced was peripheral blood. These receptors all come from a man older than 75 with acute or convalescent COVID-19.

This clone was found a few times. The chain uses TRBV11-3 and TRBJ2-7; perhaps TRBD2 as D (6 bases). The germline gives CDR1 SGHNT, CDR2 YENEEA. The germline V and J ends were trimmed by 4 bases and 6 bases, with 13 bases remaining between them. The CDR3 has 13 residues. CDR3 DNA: TGTGCCAGCAGCTCCCCCTTGGGGGGCGAGCAGTACTTC. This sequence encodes CASSSPLGGEQYF.

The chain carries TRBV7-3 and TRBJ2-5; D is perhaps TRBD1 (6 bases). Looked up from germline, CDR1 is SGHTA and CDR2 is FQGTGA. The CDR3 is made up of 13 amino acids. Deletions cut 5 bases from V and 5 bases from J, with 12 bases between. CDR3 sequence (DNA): TGTGCCAGCAGCCGCACCCAGGGGGAGACCCAGTACTTC. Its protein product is CASSRTQGETQYF.

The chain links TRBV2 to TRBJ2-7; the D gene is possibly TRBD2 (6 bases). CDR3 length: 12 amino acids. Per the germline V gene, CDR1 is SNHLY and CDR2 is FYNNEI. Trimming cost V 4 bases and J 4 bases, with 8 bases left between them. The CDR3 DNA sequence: TGTGCCAGCAGTGCGGGGACTTACGAGCAGTACTTC. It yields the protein CASSAGTYEQYF. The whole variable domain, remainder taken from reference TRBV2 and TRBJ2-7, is EPEVTQTPSHQVTQMGQEVILRCVPISNHLYFYWYRQILGQKVEFLVSFYNNEISEKSEIFDDQFSVERPDGSNFTLKIRSTKLEDSAMYFCASSAGTYEQYFGPGTRLTVT.

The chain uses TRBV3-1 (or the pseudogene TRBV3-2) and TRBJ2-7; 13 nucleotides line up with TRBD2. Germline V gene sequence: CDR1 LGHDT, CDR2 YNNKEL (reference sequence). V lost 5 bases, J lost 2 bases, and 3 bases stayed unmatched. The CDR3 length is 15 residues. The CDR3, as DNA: TGTGCCAGCAGCAGGGGACTAGCGGGGCCCTACGAGCAGTACTTC. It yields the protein CASSRGLAGPYEQYF.

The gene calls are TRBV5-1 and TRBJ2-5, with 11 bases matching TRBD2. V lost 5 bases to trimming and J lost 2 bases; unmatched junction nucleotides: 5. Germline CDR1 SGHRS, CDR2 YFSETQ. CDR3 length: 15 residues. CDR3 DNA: TGCGCCAGCAGAAAGGGACTAGCGGAACAAGAGACCCAGTACTTC. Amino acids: CASRKGLAEQETQYF. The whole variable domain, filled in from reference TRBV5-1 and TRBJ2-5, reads KAGVTQTPRYLIKTRGQQVTLSCSPISGHRSVSWYQQTPGQGLQFLFEYFSETQRNKGNFPGRFSGRQFSNSRSEMNVSTLELGDSALYLCASRKGLAEQETQYFGPGTRLLVL.

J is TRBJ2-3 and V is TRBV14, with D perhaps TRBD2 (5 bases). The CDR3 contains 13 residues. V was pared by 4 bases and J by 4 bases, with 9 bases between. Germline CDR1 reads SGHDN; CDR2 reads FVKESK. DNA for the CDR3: TGTGCCAGCAGCCTCTGGACTGCAGATACGCAGTATTTT. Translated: CASSLWTADTQYF.